One and the same sample provided the 27 T cell receptor beta chains below, sequenced in a study of a mutant IDH1 vaccine in newly diagnosed glioma. Assay used: immunoSEQ multiplex PCR; TCRdb lists only in-frame clones, some missing. The sample shows 23,000 or so clones, 60% to 80% of them seen only once. Described time point: week 5, during vaccination. In every dose of vaccine, 300 ug of mutant IDH1 20-mer peptide was given alongside topical imiquimod. Their recognized antigens are unknown. The material was PBMCs, obtained from a glioma patient whose treatment included an IDH1 peptide vaccine. The receptors stem from a man aged 40-49 years with glioma.

V gene TRBV27 combines with J gene TRBJ1-6, with D possibly TRBD1 on 6 matching bases. The V gene's germline CDR1 is MNHEY and CDR2 SMNVEV (reference sequence). Deletions cut 8 bases from V and 9 bases from J, with 14 bases between. This CDR3 is built from 13 residues. The CDR3 region is CASRGGGGSPLHF. The CDR3 bases are TGTGCCAGCCGCGGGGGGGGCGGTTCACCCCTCCACTTT.

Only a few counts were recorded for this clone. The chain combines TRBV5-4 with TRBJ2-7; D gene ambiguous. Trimming left V 3 bases short and J 6 bases short, with 19 bases between. The germline CDR1 and CDR2 sequences are SGHNT and YYREEE (reference sequence). The CDR3 length is 15 residues. The CDR3 sequence: CASSSYQTPSGEQYF. DNA for the CDR3: TGTGCCAGCAGCTCATATCAGACCCCCTCTGGCGAGCAGTACTTC.

The genes are TRBV10-3 and TRBJ1-1; D may be TRBD1 (5 bases). The CDR3 contains 13 residues. Germline CDR1 reads ENHRY; CDR2 reads SYGVKD. Trimming removed 2 bases from V and 5 bases from J, with 9 bases in between. Written as DNA, the CDR3 is TGTGCCATCAGTGAGAGGCGGGGGACTGAAGCTTTCTTT. This codes for CAISERRGTEAFF.

This clone was observed a handful of times. This chain joins TRBV4-2 and TRBJ2-5; 7 bases agree with TRBD1. The J call may be mistaken, given a closer DNA end match to TRBJ2-7. The length of the CDR3 is 15 residues. Germline V gene data show CDR1 as LGHNA and CDR2 as YNFKEQ. Here the CDR3 reads CASRPFAGTAYEQYF. CDR3 coding DNA: TGTGCCAGCAGGCCTTTTGCCGGGACAGCCTACGAGCAGTACTTC.

The sample holds one count of this clone. The chain uses TRBV5-5 and TRBJ1-3; D not certain. V lost 0 bases to trimming and J lost 0 bases, with 10 bases between them. There are 16 residues in the CDR3. Looked up from germline, CDR1 is SGHKS and CDR2 is YYEKEE (reference sequence). The CDR3 protein is CASSLVPDASGNTIYF. As DNA, the CDR3 is TGTGCCAGCAGCTTGGTCCCAGACGCCTCTGGAAACACCATATATTTT. The whole variable domain, filled in from reference TRBV5-5 and TRBJ1-3, reads DAGVTQSPTHLIKTRGQQVTLRCSPISGHKSVSWYQQVLGQGPQFIFQYYEKEERGRGNFPDRFSARQFPNYSSELNVNALLLGDSALYLCASSLVPDASGNTIYFGEGSWLTVV.

V is TRBV6-6 and J is TRBJ2-2; maybe TRBD1 (5 bases). The CDR3 is 15 amino acids. Per the germline V gene, CDR1 is MNHNY and CDR2 is SVGAGI (reference sequence). V lost 6 bases and J 0 bases, leaving 11 bases between the germline ends. The CDR3 region is CASRPQGANTGELFF. The CDR3, as DNA: TGTGCCAGCAGGCCGCAGGGTGCGAACACCGGGGAGCTGTTTTTT.

The chain has TRBV9 and TRBJ1-2, with 11 bases identical to TRBD1. Trimming removed 2 bases from V and 4 bases from J; junction bases left unmatched: 4. The V gene's germline CDR1 is SGDLS and CDR2 YYNGEE. This CDR3 is 15 amino acids long. DNA for the CDR3: TGTGCCAGCAGCGTGACCGGGACAGGGGGCTATGGCTACACCTTC. Amino acid sequence: CASSVTGTGGYGYTF.

This chain links TRBV4-1 with TRBJ2-1; D gene uncertain. CDR1 is MGHRA, CDR2 YSYEKL, per germline. The length of the CDR3 is 13 residues. V was shortened by 0 bases and J by 9 bases, with 9 bases between the two germline ends. In DNA, the CDR3 is TGCGCCAGCAGCCAAGACTCGGGTGGTGAGCAGTTCTTC. Translated: CASSQDSGGEQFF.

V gene TRBV11-3 combines with J gene TRBJ1-1; D unresolved. The CDR3 has 12 amino acids. V was clipped by 7 bases and J by 2 bases, with 8 bases between them. Germline V gene data show CDR1 as SGHNT and CDR2 as YENEEA. The CDR3 nucleotides read TGTGCCAGCACCAGACTTAACACTGAAGCTTTCTTT. Residues: CASTRLNTEAFF.

V and J are TRBV11-2 and TRBJ2-1; TRBD2 aligns across 8 bases. Trimming removed 6 bases from V and 7 bases from J; junction bases left unmatched: 11. This CDR3 has 15 residues. Looked up from germline, CDR1 is SGHAT and CDR2 is FQNNGV. CDR3 residues: CASRTRPGGPNEQFF. The CDR3 bases are TGTGCCAGCAGGACTCGGCCGGGAGGGCCAAATGAGCAGTTCTTC.

The chain uses TRBV2 and TRBJ1-2, with TRBD1 matching 7 bases. The trim removed 1 base at V and 8 bases at J, leaving 7 bases unmatched. This CDR3 has 14 amino acids. CDR1 is SNHLY and CDR2 is FYNNEI in the germline V gene. CDR3 DNA sequence: TGTGCCAGCAGTGAAGGGACAGGATTAAGGGGCTACACCTTC. Protein product: CASSEGTGLRGYTF.

This clone came up once. The chain has TRBV14 and TRBJ1-1; D is ambiguous. Germline V gives CDR1 SGHDN, CDR2 FVKESK. Trimming took off 0 bases at V and 5 bases at J, with 10 bases between the two ends. The CDR3 consists of 14 residues. In nucleotides, the CDR3 is TGTGCCAGCAGCCAAGAAATAGGGAGGACTGAAGCTTTCTTT. Its translation: CASSQEIGRTEAFF.

Turning to this clone: The conserved closing phenylalanine or tryptophan is absent in this CDR3, likely reflecting a read error. The chain combines TRBV7-8 with TRBJ1-2; D might be TRBD1 (6 bases). V was shortened by 5 bases and J by 2 bases, with 12 bases between the two germline ends. The CDR3 runs 14 residues. Germline V gene sequence: CDR1 SGHVS, CDR2 FQNEAQ. The CDR3: CASSLRDKNYGYTL. Written as DNA, the CDR3 is TGTGCCAGCAGCCTCCGGGACAAGAACTATGGCTACACCCTC.

The CDR3 loop is CASSVVPISREQYF. For the CDR3, the DNA is TGTGCCAGCAGCGTAGTACCGATCTCCAGAGAGCAGTACTTC. The V and J genes are TRBV9 and TRBJ2-7; the D is unclear. This CDR3 has 14 amino acids. Germline CDR1 and CDR2: SGDLS and YYNGEE. The V and J ends lost 0 bases and 7 bases respectively, with 14 bases between them.

This rearrangement joins TRBV6-1 to TRBJ1-2, with D hard to call. This CDR3 spans 12 amino acids. The V end lost 6 bases, the J end lost 2 bases, and 7 bases lay between the germline ends. Germline values: CDR1 MNHNS, CDR2 SASEGT. CDR3 residues: CASRGTNYGYTF. The CDR3 bases are TGTGCCAGCAGGGGCACCAACTATGGCTACACCTTC.

V and J are TRBV7-9 and TRBJ2-1; 7 positions match TRBD1. The CDR3 contains 11 residues. Germline values: CDR1 SEHNR, CDR2 FQNEAQ (reference sequence). The CDR3 here is CVSRGGSEQFF. The CDR3 DNA follows: TGTGTGAGCAGAGGGGGCAGTGAGCAGTTCTTC.

In its sample, this clone is medium-sized (0.01 to 0.1%). Additional DNA sequences in this sample encode the identical CDR3. The V gene is TRBV11-2, the J gene TRBJ1-1, with TRBD1 identical over 7 bases. Germline V gene data show CDR1 as SGHAT and CDR2 as FQNNGV. The length of the CDR3 is 14 residues. Germline trimming cut 1 base from V and 3 bases from J; bases unmatched to any gene: 2. The CDR3 spells CASSLGRGYTEAFF. The CDR3 bases are TGTGCCAGCAGCTTAGGCAGGGGGTACACTGAAGCTTTCTTT.

The chain carries TRBV2 and TRBJ2-3, with TRBD2 identical over 10 bases. The V gene end was trimmed by 3 bases and the J gene end by 4 bases; junction bases not matched to a gene: 4. Germline assignment: CDR1 SNHLY and CDR2 FYNNEI. The length of the CDR3 is 15 residues. CDR3 protein: CASSDRLAGADTQYF. For the CDR3, the DNA is TGTGCCAGCAGTGACCGGCTAGCGGGAGCAGATACGCAGTATTTT. Looking up the rest from reference TRBV2 and TRBJ2-3 gives the full variable domain: EPEVTQTPSHQVTQMGQEVILRCVPISNHLYFYWYRQILGQKVEFLVSFYNNEISEKSEIFDDQFSVERPDGSNFTLKIRSTKLEDSAMYFCASSDRLAGADTQYFGPGTRLTVL.

The chain recombines TRBV2 with TRBJ2-1; D unresolved. This CDR3 is built from 13 residues. Germline V lookup: CDR1 SNHLY, CDR2 FYNNEI. Trimming stripped 7 bases from V and 0 bases from J, with 7 bases between. The DNA of the CDR3 is TGTGCCAGCATGCAGAGCTCCTACAATGAGCAGTTCTTC. This encodes CASMQSSYNEQFF.

By sample share, this clone is medium-sized. The CDR3 is CASSMGGEVAEAFF. CDR3 sequence (DNA): TGTGCCAGTAGTATGGGAGGGGAGGTGGCTGAAGCTTTCTTT. The chain recombines TRBV19 with TRBJ1-1, with D maybe TRBD1 (5 bases). This CDR3 comprises 14 residues. V was clipped by 3 bases and J by 6 bases, with 14 bases between them. The germline CDR1 and CDR2 sequences are LNHDA and SQIVND (reference sequence).

The chain combines TRBV7-2 with TRBJ1-2, with 7 bases lining up with TRBD1. V trimming: 1 base; J trimming: 1 base; junction bases outside the gene matches: 3. Germline lookup yields CDR1 SGHTA and CDR2 FQGNSA. This CDR3 has 15 residues. CDR3 in amino acids: CASSLGDSRNYGYTF. Written as DNA, the CDR3 is TGTGCCAGCAGCTTAGGGGACAGCCGTAACTATGGCTACACCTTC.

This chain links TRBV25-1 with TRBJ2-5; 7 nucleotides align to TRBD1. The J segment lost 4 bases and the V segment lost 1 base, leaving 12 bases of the junction unmatched. Germline CDR1 MGHDK, CDR2 SYGVNS. The CDR3 covers 17 residues. CDR3 DNA sequence: TGTGCCAGCAGTGAATTAACCGACAGGGAGTTTCGAGAGACCCAGTACTTC. Translation: CASSELTDREFRETQYF.

The V call is TRBV5-1, the J call TRBJ1-6; 7 positions match TRBD1. The germline CDR1 and CDR2 sequences are SGHRS and YFSETQ. With V trimmed by 2 bases and J by 9 bases, 14 bases remained unmatched. The CDR3 covers 17 residues. The chain's CDR3 is CASSFGDSSLGSSPLHF. In DNA form, the CDR3 reads TGCGCCAGCAGCTTTGGGGACAGTTCATTGGGGAGTTCACCCCTCCACTTT.

The chain uses TRBV12-5 and TRBJ2-4, with TRBD2 matching over 13 bases. Losses at the gene ends were 5 bases for V and 6 bases for J; bases not matched to a gene: 16. This CDR3 spans 19 amino acids. Germline V gene sequence: CDR1 LGHNT, CDR2 FRNRAP. The CDR3 reads CASGLYYQLAGGPGNIQYF. CDR3 sequence (DNA): TGTGCTAGTGGTCTCTATTATCAACTAGCGGGAGGGCCCGGAAACATTCAGTACTTC.

The rearrangement links TRBV4-3 to TRBJ2-3, with 7 bases fitting TRBD2. Germline CDR1 and CDR2: LGHNA and YSLEER. V lost 1 base and J lost 1; bases outside the gene matches: 2. This CDR3 is 15 amino acids long. CDR3 amino acids: CASSQASGGTDTQYF. The CDR3 DNA reads as TGCGCCAGCAGCCAAGCTAGCGGAGGCACAGATACGCAGTATTTT.

This clone was seen more than once but under ten times. The rearrangement links TRBV28 to TRBJ2-1, with D hard to call. Trimming removed 5 bases at V and 0 bases at J, with 14 bases between. From germline, CDR1 is MDHEN and CDR2 SYDVKM. The CDR3 is made up of 16 amino acids. The CDR3 nucleotides are TGTGCCAGCAGTCCCCACTCACAAGGCTCCTACAATGAGCAGTTCTTC. Its translation: CASSPHSQGSYNEQFF.

The rearrangement joins TRBV11-2 to TRBJ2-3; 7 bases fit TRBD2. V gave up 5 bases and J gave up 5 bases; unmatched junction bases: 13. Germline V gene lookup returns CDR1 SGHAT and CDR2 FQNNGV. The CDR3 contains 16 residues. CDR3 DNA: TGTGCCAGCAGCCCAAGACTAGAAGGGAGGGGAGATACGCAGTATTTT. Protein sequence: CASSPRLEGRGDTQYF.